Presented here are 18 T cell receptor beta chains from one specimen sequenced in a study of blood T cell repertoires in COVID-19. Repertoires were generated with immunoSEQ multiplex PCR, while TCRdb's copy carries only in-frame clones and drops some. The data contain 120,000 or so clones, around 80% of them singletons. Sequencing was carried out using peripheral blood. The receptors shown here come from a man between 65 and 85 years old with acute or convalescent COVID-19.

The V call is TRBV6-2 or TRBV6-3, the J call TRBJ1-3, with a weak D call TRBD1 (6 bases). The length of the CDR3 is 16 residues. Germline lookup yields CDR1 MNHEY and CDR2 SVGEGT. With 5 bases removed from V and 0 bases from J, the gap between germline ends came to 14 bases. The CDR3 here is CASSKDSRTSGNTIYF. In DNA, the CDR3 is TGTGCCAGCAGTAAGGACAGCCGTACCTCTGGAAACACCATATATTTT.

This rearrangement joins TRBV2 to TRBJ1-5; D gene uncertain. The CDR3 consists of 16 residues. Germline-derived CDR1 and CDR2 are SNHLY and FYNNEI. Trimming took 2 bases from V and 4 from J, leaving 15 bases between them. The CDR3 DNA sequence: TGTGCCAGCAGTGAACGGTTGATTGTATTAAATCAGCCCCAGCATTTT. It is translated as CASSERLIVLNQPQHF.

This clone was observed a few times. The V call is TRBV11-2, the J call TRBJ1-2, with D maybe TRBD1 (5 bases). The CDR3 consists of 16 residues. V lost 1 base and J lost 4, with 16 bases in between. Germline assignment: CDR1 SGHAT and CDR2 FQNNGV. The CDR3 sequence: CASSLVRGTLGYGYTF. DNA of the CDR3: TGTGCCAGCAGCTTAGTACGGGGGACGCTTGGCTATGGCTACACCTTC.

The chain joins TRBV29-1 to TRBJ2-5, with a weak D call TRBD2 (7 bases). The germline CDR1 and CDR2 sequences are SQVTM and ANQGSEA. The germline V and J ends were trimmed by 2 bases and 5 bases, with 18 bases remaining between them. The CDR3 loop spans 15 amino acids. DNA of the CDR3: TGCAGCGTTGAACCTCCGGGGGCGCGGGGGGAGACCCAGTACTTC. Translation: CSVEPPGARGETQYF.

V is TRBV5-6 and J is TRBJ1-2; TRBD1 aligns across 8 bases. From germline, CDR1 is SGHDT and CDR2 YYEEEE. V shed 0 bases and J 4 bases; nucleotides not matched to a gene: 5. The CDR3 is made up of 15 amino acids. Here the CDR3 DNA reads TGTGCCAGCAGCTTGGCACAGGGGGTGGGCTATGGCTACACCTTC. Translating it yields CASSLAQGVGYGYTF. Variable domain in full (rest from reference TRBV5-6 and TRBJ1-2): DAGVTQSPTHLIKTRGQQVTLRCSPKSGHDTVSWYQQALGQGPQFIFQYYEEEERQRGNFPDRFSGHQFPNYSSELNVNALLLGDSALYLCASSLAQGVGYGYTFGSGTRLTVV.

CDR3 amino acids: CASSLLSQGDTQYF. The CDR3 DNA reads as TGCGCCAGCAGCTTACTCTCACAGGGAGATACGCAGTATTTT. This chain connects TRBV5-1 to TRBJ2-3, with TRBD1 as a possible D gene (6 bases). This CDR3 spans 14 amino acids. Germline values: CDR1 SGHRS, CDR2 YFSETQ. V lost 2 bases, J lost 5 bases, and 12 bases lay in between.

V gene TRBV6-6 combines with J gene TRBJ1-1; D not certain. Germline-derived CDR1 and CDR2 are MNHNY and SVGAGI (reference sequence). V shed 6 bases and J shed 10 bases, with 15 bases lying between them. This CDR3 has 12 residues. CDR3 nucleotide sequence: TGTGCCAGCAGCCGCGATCGGGGAGGAGCTTTCTTT. Translating gives CASSRDRGGAFF.

V and J are TRBV12-5 and TRBJ1-2, with 8 bases identical to TRBD1. The germline CDR1 and CDR2 sequences are LGHNT and FRNRAP. V shed 1 base, J shed 12 bases, and the junction held 7 bases outside the gene matches. CDR3 length: 13 residues. The CDR3 DNA is TGTGCTAGTGGTTTGGGGACAGGGAAAGTAAACACCTTC. Residues: CASGLGTGKVNTF.

DNA for the CDR3: TGCAGCGCCAACCGACCAGGTGGAGAGACCCAGTACTTC. Translated, it gives CSANRPGGETQYF. The rearrangement links TRBV29-1 to TRBJ2-5; no definite D call. CDR3 length: 13 amino acids. Trimming took off 7 bases at V and 4 bases at J, with 16 bases between the two ends. The germline V gene has CDR1 SQVTM and CDR2 ANQGSEA.

This clone was observed a handful of times. The genes are TRBV5-4 and TRBJ1-1; D remains unclear. V was shortened by 0 bases and J by 8 bases, with 11 bases between the two germline ends. CDR3 size: 13 residues. Germline assignment: CDR1 SGHNT and CDR2 YYREEE (reference sequence). In nucleotides, the CDR3 is TGTGCCAGCAGCTTGGACAGCCCGGGAGAAGCTTTCTTT. Amino acid sequence: CASSLDSPGEAFF.

V gene TRBV30 combines with J gene TRBJ1-2, with 8 positions matching TRBD1. Per germline, CDR1 GTSNPN and CDR2 SVGIG (reference sequence). This CDR3 region has 14 residues. The V gene end was trimmed by 4 bases and the J gene end by 2 bases; junction bases not matched to a gene: 6. The CDR3 nucleotides are TGTGCCTGGACCGCCGACAGGGGAAACTATGGCTACACCTTC. Translation: CAWTADRGNYGYTF.

This chain joins TRBV12-3 or TRBV12-4 and TRBJ2-1; D call uncertain. The CDR3 consists of 12 residues. Trimming shortened V by 1 base and J by 7 bases, and 5 bases separated the two germline ends. The chain's CDR3 is CASSLVENEQFF. The CDR3 bases are TGTGCCAGCAGTTTAGTGGAGAATGAGCAGTTCTTC.

The chain has TRBV30 and TRBJ1-5; the D is unclear. The CDR3 is 11 residues long. Germline V lookup: CDR1 GTSNPN, CDR2 SVGIG (reference sequence). V was trimmed by 6 bases and J by 6 bases, leaving 9 bases between them. CDR3 coding DNA: TGTGCCTGCGGTGCGGGTCAGCCCCAGCATTTT. It specifies CACGAGQPQHF.

The chain joins TRBV28 to TRBJ1-5; 11 bases map to TRBD1. The V and J ends lost 5 bases and 6 bases, in that order; junction bases with no gene match: 6. The CDR3 is 15 residues long. Germline V gene data show CDR1 as MDHEN and CDR2 as SYDVKM. Here the CDR3 reads CASSKGQGEAQPQHF. The CDR3 DNA reads as TGTGCCAGCAGTAAGGGACAGGGGGAGGCTCAGCCCCAGCATTTT.

The genes are TRBV21-1 and TRBJ1-6; TRBD1 is taken as the D call from the table, unchecked against the DNA. TRBV21-1 is flagged as a pseudogene. The CDR3 sequence is 17 residues long. CDR3 sequence: CASSPPNSGSYNSPLHF. DNA for the CDR3: TGTGCCAGCAGCCCCCCCAACAGTGGTTCCTATAATTCACCCCTCCACTTT.

In its sample, this clone was seen once. The chain couples TRBV5-1 to TRBJ2-7, with TRBD2 as a possible D gene (6 bases). Trimming pared 0 bases from V and 0 bases from J, leaving 10 bases between. The CDR3 has 15 amino acids. Germline V gene sequence: CDR1 SGHRS, CDR2 YFSETQ. The CDR3 here is CASSLAGGDSYEQYF. The CDR3 bases are TGCGCCAGCAGCTTGGCTGGCGGGGACTCCTACGAGCAGTACTTC.

The chain links TRBV19 to TRBJ1-5, with 8 positions matching TRBD1. CDR3 length: 16 residues. CDR1 is LNHDA, CDR2 SQIVND, per germline (reference sequence). Trimming removed 6 bases from V and 6 bases from J; junction bases left unmatched: 13. DNA for the CDR3: TGTGCCAGTAGCCCCGCAGGGGGCGCCGGCGGTCAGCCCCAGCATTTT. The encoded protein is CASSPAGGAGGQPQHF. The full variable domain, completed using reference TRBV19 and TRBJ1-5, is DGGITQSPKYLFRKEGQNVTLSCEQNLNHDAMYWYRQDPGQGLRLIYYSQIVNDFQKGDIAEGYSVSREKKESFPLTVTSAQKNPTAFYLCASSPAGGAGGQPQHFGDGTRLSIL.

This chain joins TRBV3-1 (or the pseudogene TRBV3-2) and TRBJ2-1, with TRBD2 identical over 12 bases. The CDR3 contains 16 residues. CDR1 and CDR2 (germline): LGHDT, YNNKEL (reference sequence). J was trimmed by 9 bases and V by 4 bases; bases with no gene match: 10. DNA of the CDR3: TGTGCCAGCAGCCCAGGACTAGCGGGGAGAAAAGGTGAGCAGTTCTTC. Amino acid sequence: CASSPGLAGRKGEQFF.